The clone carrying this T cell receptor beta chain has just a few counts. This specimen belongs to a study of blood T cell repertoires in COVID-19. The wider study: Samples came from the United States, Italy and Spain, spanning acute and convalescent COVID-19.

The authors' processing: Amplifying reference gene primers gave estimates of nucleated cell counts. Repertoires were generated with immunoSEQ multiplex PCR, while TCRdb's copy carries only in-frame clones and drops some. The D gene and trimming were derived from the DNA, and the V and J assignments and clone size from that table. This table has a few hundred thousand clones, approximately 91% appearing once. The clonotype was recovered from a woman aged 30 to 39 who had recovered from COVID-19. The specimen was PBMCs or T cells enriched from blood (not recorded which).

The CDR3 DNA is TGCGCCAGCAGCTCCATCAGGGGGCAAAGCGAGCAGTACTTC. Protein product: CASSSIRGQSEQYF. The chain couples TRBV5-1 to TRBJ2-7; 8 bases match TRBD1. The CDR3 sequence is 14 residues long. Germline loops: CDR1 SGHRS, CDR2 YFSETQ. Trimming removed 3 bases from V and 6 bases from J; junction bases left unmatched: 8.